This TCR beta chain stems from a study of blood T cells in healthy people across ages. Whole-study results and caveats: Roughly linearly, TCR beta diversity per million T cells fell as age increased.

The use of a sample-barcoded 5' primer and a J-beta primer mix characterized a second PCR of roughly 6 to 11 cycles. TCRdb reprocessed the 5' RACE reads via MiXCR and lists one record per CDR3 protein. The sample holds about 780,000 distinct CDR3 sequences, approximately 67% seen once. The germline gives CDR1 MGHRA, CDR2 YSYEKL. The CDR3 totals 16 residues. Total RNA was isolated from each sample in quantities of at least 6 micrograms. Concerning this clonotype: Its antigen is unidentified. Sequence at one end of the junction differs from germline and may be a read error.

The receptor comes from a man under 40 in good health. This rearrangement joins TRBV4-1 to TRBJ2-7, with D perhaps matching TRBD1 or TRBD2 (6 bases each). Sample: blood. CDR3 in DNA: TGCGCCAGCGGCCAAGATTCAAATGGCGAAAGGGGGGAAGAGTACTTC. Protein: CASGQDSNGERGEEYF.